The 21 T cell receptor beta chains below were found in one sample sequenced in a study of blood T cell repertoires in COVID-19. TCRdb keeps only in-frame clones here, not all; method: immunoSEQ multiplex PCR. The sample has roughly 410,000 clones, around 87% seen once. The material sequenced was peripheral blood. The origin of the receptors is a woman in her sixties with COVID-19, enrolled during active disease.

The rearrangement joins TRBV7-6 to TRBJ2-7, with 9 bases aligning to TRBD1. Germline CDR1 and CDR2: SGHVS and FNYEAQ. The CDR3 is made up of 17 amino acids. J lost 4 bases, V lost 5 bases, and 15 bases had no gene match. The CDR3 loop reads CASSADPGTGYRYEQYF. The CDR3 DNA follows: TGTGCCAGCAGCGCTGACCCCGGGACAGGGTATCGGTACGAGCAGTACTTC.

The chain's CDR3 is CASSPLGLLGGQLRETQYF. The CDR3 region has the DNA TGCGCCAGCAGCCCCCTGGGACTGCTCGGGGGGCAATTGAGGGAGACCCAGTACTTC. The J gene is TRBJ2-5, the V gene TRBV4-1; tentative D call: TRBD2 (7 bases). The CDR3 covers 19 residues. Germline lookup yields CDR1 MGHRA and CDR2 YSYEKL. V was clipped by 4 bases and J by 5 bases, with 29 bases between them.

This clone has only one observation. CDR3 in amino acids: CASSPMGQGNQPQHF. CDR3 bases: TGTGCCAGCTCACCAATGGGACAGGGTAATCAGCCCCAGCATTTT. The V call is TRBV18, the J call TRBJ1-5, with 9 bases identical to TRBD1. CDR1 and CDR2 (germline): KGHSH, LQKENI. The CDR3 consists of 15 residues. V was clipped by 2 bases and J by 4 bases; unmatched bases: 3.

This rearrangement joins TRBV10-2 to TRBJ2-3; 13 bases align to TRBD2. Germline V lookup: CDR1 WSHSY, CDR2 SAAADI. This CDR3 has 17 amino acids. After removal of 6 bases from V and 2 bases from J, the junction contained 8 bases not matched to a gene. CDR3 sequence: CASRDAGLAGHTDTQYF. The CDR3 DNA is TGCGCCAGCAGAGACGCGGGACTAGCGGGGCACACAGATACGCAGTATTTT.

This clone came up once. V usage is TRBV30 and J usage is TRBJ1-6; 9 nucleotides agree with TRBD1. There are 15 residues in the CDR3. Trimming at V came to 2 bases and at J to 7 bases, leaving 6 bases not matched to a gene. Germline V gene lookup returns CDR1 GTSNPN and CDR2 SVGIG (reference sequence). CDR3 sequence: CAWSPRDRANSPLHF. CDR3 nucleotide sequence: TGTGCCTGGAGTCCTCGGGACAGGGCCAATTCACCCCTCCACTTT.

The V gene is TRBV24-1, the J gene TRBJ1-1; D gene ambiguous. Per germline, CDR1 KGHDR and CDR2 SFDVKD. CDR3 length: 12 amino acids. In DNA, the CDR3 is TGTGACCTTACCGCGTGGAACACTGAAGCTTTCTTT. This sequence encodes CDLTAWNTEAFF.

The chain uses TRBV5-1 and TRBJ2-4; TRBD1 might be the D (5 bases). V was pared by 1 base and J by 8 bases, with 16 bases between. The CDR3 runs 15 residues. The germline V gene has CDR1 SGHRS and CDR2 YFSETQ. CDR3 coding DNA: TGCGCCAGCAGCTTGAATGTAGCAGGGTTGGACATTCAGTACTTC. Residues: CASSLNVAGLDIQYF.

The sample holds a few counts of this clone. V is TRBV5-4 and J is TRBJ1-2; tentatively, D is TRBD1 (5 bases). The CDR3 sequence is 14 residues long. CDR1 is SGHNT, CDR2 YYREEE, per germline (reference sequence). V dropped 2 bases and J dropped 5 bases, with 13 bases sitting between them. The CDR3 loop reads CASSFPRQMYGYTF. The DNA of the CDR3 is TGTGCCAGCAGCTTCCCCCGACAGATGTATGGCTACACCTTC.

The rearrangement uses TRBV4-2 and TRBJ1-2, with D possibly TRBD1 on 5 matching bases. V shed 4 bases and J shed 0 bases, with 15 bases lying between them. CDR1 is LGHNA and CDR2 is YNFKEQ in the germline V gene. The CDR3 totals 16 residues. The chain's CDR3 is CASSPPGSRANYGYTF. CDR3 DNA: TGTGCCAGCAGCCCCCCCGGCTCCAGGGCTAACTATGGCTACACCTTC.

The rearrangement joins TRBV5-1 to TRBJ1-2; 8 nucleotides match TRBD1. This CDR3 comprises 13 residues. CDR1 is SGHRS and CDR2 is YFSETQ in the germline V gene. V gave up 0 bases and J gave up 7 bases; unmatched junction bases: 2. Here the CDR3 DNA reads TGCGCCAGCAGCTTGGGACAGGGGTCTGGCTACACCTTC. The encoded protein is CASSLGQGSGYTF.

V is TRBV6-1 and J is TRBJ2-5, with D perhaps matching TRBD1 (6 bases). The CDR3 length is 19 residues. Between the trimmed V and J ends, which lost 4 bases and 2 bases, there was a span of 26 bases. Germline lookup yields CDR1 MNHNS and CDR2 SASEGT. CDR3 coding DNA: TGTGCCAGCAGTGGTGGCAGTATTACAGGGTCGAAAGCTCAAGAGACCCAGTACTTC. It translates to CASSGGSITGSKAQETQYF.

The chain's CDR3 is CASSPGGARPTEAFF. In nucleotides, the CDR3 is TGTGCCAGCAGCCCAGGGGGCGCACGGCCCACTGAAGCTTTCTTT. The chain recombines TRBV7-2 with TRBJ1-1; TRBD1 agrees at 8 bases. The CDR3 covers 15 residues. The V segment lost 5 bases and the J segment 4 bases; nucleotides outside the gene matches: 9. Germline values: CDR1 SGHTA, CDR2 FQGNSA.

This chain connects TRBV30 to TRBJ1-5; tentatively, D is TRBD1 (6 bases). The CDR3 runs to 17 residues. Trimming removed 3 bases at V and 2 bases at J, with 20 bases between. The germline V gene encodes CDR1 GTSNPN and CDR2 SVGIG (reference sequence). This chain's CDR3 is CAWSGGGADWGNQPQHF. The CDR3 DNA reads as TGTGCCTGGAGCGGCGGGGGGGCGGATTGGGGCAATCAGCCCCAGCATTTT.

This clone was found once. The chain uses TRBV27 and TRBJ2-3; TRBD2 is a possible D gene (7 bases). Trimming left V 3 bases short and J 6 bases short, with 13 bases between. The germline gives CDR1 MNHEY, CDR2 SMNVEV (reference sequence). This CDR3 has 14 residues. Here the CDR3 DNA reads TGTGCCAGCAGTTTGGGGGGGCGGAGGGATACGCAGTATTTT. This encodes CASSLGGRRDTQYF.

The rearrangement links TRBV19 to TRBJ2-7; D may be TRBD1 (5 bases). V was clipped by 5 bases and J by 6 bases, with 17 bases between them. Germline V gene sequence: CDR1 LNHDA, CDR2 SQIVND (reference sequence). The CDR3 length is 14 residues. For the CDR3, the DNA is TGTGCCAGTAGTCCCGCCATGGGGCGAAGCGAGCAGTACTTC. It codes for CASSPAMGRSEQYF.

In DNA, the CDR3 is TGTGCCAGTAGTCCGGGTTATGGGGCCAACGTCCTGACTTTC. Translated, it gives CASSPGYGANVLTF. The rearrangement uses TRBV19 and TRBJ2-6, with D hard to call. The CDR3 is 14 amino acids. The V gene's germline CDR1 is LNHDA and CDR2 SQIVND (reference sequence). Trimming took 5 bases from V and 3 from J, leaving 8 bases between them.

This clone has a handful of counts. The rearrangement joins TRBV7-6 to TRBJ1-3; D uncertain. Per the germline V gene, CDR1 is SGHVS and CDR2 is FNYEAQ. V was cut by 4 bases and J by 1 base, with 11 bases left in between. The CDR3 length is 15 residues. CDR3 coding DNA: TGTGCCAGCAGCTCGACCGGGAGGTCTGGAAACACCATATATTTT. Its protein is CASSSTGRSGNTIYF.

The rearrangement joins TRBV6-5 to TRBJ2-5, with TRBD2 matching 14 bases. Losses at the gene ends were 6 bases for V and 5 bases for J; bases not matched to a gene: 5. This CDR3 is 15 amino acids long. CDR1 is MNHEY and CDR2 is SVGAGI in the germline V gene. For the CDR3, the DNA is TGTGCCAGCAGGGGGACTAGCGGGGGTTCGGAGACCCAGTACTTC. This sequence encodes CASRGTSGGSETQYF.

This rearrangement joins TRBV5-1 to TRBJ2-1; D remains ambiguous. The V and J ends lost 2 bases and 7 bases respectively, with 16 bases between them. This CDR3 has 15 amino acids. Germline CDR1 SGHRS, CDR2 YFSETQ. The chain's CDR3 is CASSFIRSPANEQFF. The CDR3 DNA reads TGCGCCAGCAGCTTTATCCGGAGCCCTGCTAATGAGCAGTTCTTC. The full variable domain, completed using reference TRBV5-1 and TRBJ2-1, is KAGVTQTPRYLIKTRGQQVTLSCSPISGHRSVSWYQQTPGQGLQFLFEYFSETQRNKGNFPGRFSGRQFSNSRSEMNVSTLELGDSALYLCASSFIRSPANEQFFGPGTRLTVL.

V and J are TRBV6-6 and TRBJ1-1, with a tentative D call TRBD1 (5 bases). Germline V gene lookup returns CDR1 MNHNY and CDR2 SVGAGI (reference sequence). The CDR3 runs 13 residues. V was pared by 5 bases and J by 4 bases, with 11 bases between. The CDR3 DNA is TGTGCCAGCAGTGACAGAACCGGCACTGAAGCTTTCTTT. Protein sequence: CASSDRTGTEAFF.

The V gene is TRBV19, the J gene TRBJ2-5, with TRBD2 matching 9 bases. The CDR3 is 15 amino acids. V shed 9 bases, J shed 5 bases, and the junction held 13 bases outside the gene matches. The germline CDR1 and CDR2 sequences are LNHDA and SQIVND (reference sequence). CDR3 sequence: CASRNAGGPFETQYF. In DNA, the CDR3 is TGTGCCAGCAGAAATGCGGGGGGGCCTTTTGAGACCCAGTACTTC. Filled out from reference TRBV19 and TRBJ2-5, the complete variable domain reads DGGITQSPKYLFRKEGQNVTLSCEQNLNHDAMYWYRQDPGQGLRLIYYSQIVNDFQKGDIAEGYSVSREKKESFPLTVTSAQKNPTAFYLCASRNAGGPFETQYFGPGTRLLVL.